This TCR beta chain emerged from a study of OX40 agonist ivuxolimab in advanced cancers. Data came from immunoSEQ multiplex PCR; TCRdb stores just in-frame clones and leaves some out. Of about 64,000 clones detected, nearly 90% appear once; the ten largest clones hold about 1.3%. Germline V gene sequence: CDR1 SGHNT, CDR2 YYREEE (reference sequence). V lost 3 bases and J lost 4, with 17 bases in between. CDR3 length: 16 amino acids. Overall study findings and caveats: Clones of CD4+ and CD8+ blood T cells grew by week 6 at doses of 0.1 to 3.0 mg/kg.

Patients were excluded for autoimmune disease history or systemic immunosuppression. Details on this clone: Its antigen is unknown.

The TCR originated in an adult with an advanced solid tumor such as melanoma, head and neck, liver or kidney cancer. The rearrangement uses TRBV5-4 and TRBJ1-3, with D maybe TRBD1 (6 bases). The sample was CD4+ or CD8+ T cells sorted from blood, taken in a trial of the OX40 agonist ivuxolimab. The CDR3 nucleotides are TGTGCCAGCAGCTCCTACCGAGGGGGGGGAGGAAACACCATATATTTT. Translated, it gives CASSSYRGGGGNTIYF.